The rows below give T cell receptor beta chains drawn from one sample of a study of T cell repertoires and leukemia-associated antigens. TCRdb analysed the 5' RACE reads with MiXCR anew, one entry per CDR3 protein. The sample shows roughly 10,000 distinct CDR3 sequences, approximately 43% of them seen only once. What these receptors recognize is not known. The sequenced sample consisted of CD3+ T cells sorted from blood and cultured. Receptors were obtained from a female donor in good health. Each CDR3 is given with its conserved first and last residue. Each record gives: J gene, V gene, clone size, D gene, CDR3 protein, CDR3 DNA. The D gene is left open where the match is weak. Clone size appears in some rows only: once, few, many, or a class for an expanded clone.

J gene: TRBJ2-1
V gene: TRBV7-9
clone size: few
D gene: TRBD2
CDR3 protein: CASSSGTSGKNYNEQFF
CDR3 DNA: TGTGCCAGCAGCTCCGGGACTAGCGGGAAGAACTACAATGAGCAGTTCTTC

J gene: TRBJ2-1
V gene: TRBV5-1
clone size: -
D gene: -
CDR3 protein: CASSLTKHEQFF
CDR3 DNA: TGCGCCAGCAGCTTAACCAAACATGAGCAGTTCTTC

J gene: TRBJ2-1
V gene: TRBV19
clone size: many
D gene: -
CDR3 protein: CASSIETANYNEQFF
CDR3 DNA: TGTGCCAGTAGTATAGAAACTGCAAACTACAATGAGCAGTTCTTC

J gene: TRBJ2-3
V gene: TRBV20-1
clone size: -
D gene: -
CDR3 protein: CSAPLSTDTQYF
CDR3 DNA: TGCAGTGCCCCGCTAAGCACAGATACGCAGTATTTT

J gene: TRBJ2-2
V gene: TRBV6-5
clone size: many
D gene: TRBD2
CDR3 protein: CASRSPSGANTGELFF
CDR3 DNA: TGTGCCAGCAGGAGTCCCAGCGGGGCGAACACCGGGGAGCTGTTTTTT

J gene: TRBJ1-5
V gene: TRBV4-2
clone size: -
D gene: -
CDR3 protein: CASSQDPINQPQHF
CDR3 DNA: TGTGCCAGCAGCCAAGATCCGATTAATCAGCCCCAGCATTTT

J gene: TRBJ2-5
V gene: TRBV27
clone size: many
D gene: -
CDR3 protein: CASSLSMGMETQYF
CDR3 DNA: TGTGCCAGCAGTTTGAGTATGGGCATGGAGACCCAGTACTTC

J gene: TRBJ1-1
V gene: TRBV27
clone size: -
D gene: -
CDR3 protein: CASSLGGRGYEAFF
CDR3 DNA: TGTGCCAGCAGTTTAGGGGGACGGGGGTACGAAGCTTTCTTT

J gene: TRBJ2-1
V gene: TRBV20-1
clone size: -
D gene: -
CDR3 protein: CSARDQKRQSSYNEQFF
CDR3 DNA: TGCAGTGCTAGAGATCAGAAGCGGCAAAGCTCCTACAATGAGCAGTTCTTC

J gene: TRBJ2-1
V gene: TRBV15
clone size: -
D gene: TRBD2
CDR3 protein: CATSSEEVGGRYEQFF
CDR3 DNA: TGTGCCACCAGCAGTGAAGAGGTGGGAGGGAGATATGAGCAGTTCTTC

J gene: TRBJ2-1
V gene: TRBV5-1
clone size: few
D gene: -
CDR3 protein: CASSETYNEQFF
CDR3 DNA: TGCGCCAGCAGCGAGACCTACAATGAGCAGTTCTTC

J gene: TRBJ2-1
V gene: TRBV7-3
clone size: large
D gene: -
CDR3 protein: CASSLLTGHNEQFF
CDR3 DNA: TGTGCCAGCAGCTTACTTACAGGGCACAATGAGCAGTTCTTC

J gene: TRBJ2-7
V gene: TRBV25-1
clone size: medium-sized
D gene: -
CDR3 protein: CASSESSWGARQYF
CDR3 DNA: TGTGCCAGCAGTGAATCATCGTGGGGGGCTAGGCAGTACTTC

J gene: TRBJ1-1
V gene: TRBV30
clone size: -
D gene: -
CDR3 protein: CAWYLGGNAETFF
CDR3 DNA: TGTGCCTGGTACTTGGGCGGGAACGCTGAAACTTTCTTT

J gene: TRBJ2-1
V gene: TRBV2
clone size: -
D gene: TRBD1
CDR3 protein: CASKDRGEEQFF
CDR3 DNA: TGTGCCAGCAAAGACAGGGGGGAAGAGCAGTTCTTC

J gene: TRBJ2-1
V gene: TRBV19
clone size: -
D gene: TRBD2
CDR3 protein: CASSIGLAENEQLF
CDR3 DNA: TGTGCCAGTAGTATAGGACTAGCGGAGAATGAGCAGCTCTTC

J gene: TRBJ1-3
V gene: TRBV19
clone size: -
D gene: -
CDR3 protein: CASSMSTGTGNTIYF
CDR3 DNA: TGTGCCAGTAGTATGTCGACGGGGACTGGAAACACCATATATTTT

J gene: TRBJ2-1
V gene: TRBV7-9
clone size: -
D gene: TRBD2
CDR3 protein: CASSLGGLALNNEQFF
CDR3 DNA: TGTGCCAGCAGCCTCGGTGGACTAGCGTTAAACAATGAGCAGTTCTTC

J gene: TRBJ1-5
V gene: TRBV6-1
clone size: medium-sized
D gene: -
CDR3 protein: CATDIRSTIRSSNQPQHF
CDR3 DNA: TGTGCCACCGATATTCGCTCGACAATCAGAAGTAGCAATCAGCCCCAGCATTTT

J gene: TRBJ2-1
V gene: TRBV20-1
clone size: medium-sized
D gene: TRBD2
CDR3 protein: CSASVGTSGSYNEQFF
CDR3 DNA: TGCAGTGCTAGTGTTGGGACTAGCGGCTCCTACAATGAGCAGTTCTTC

J gene: TRBJ2-7
V gene: TRBV4-2
clone size: -
D gene: -
CDR3 protein: CASSQDRGGSIGYEQYF
CDR3 DNA: TGTGCCAGCAGCCAAGATCGAGGGGGAAGCATAGGCTACGAGCAGTACTTC

J gene: TRBJ2-4
V gene: TRBV12-3/TRBV12-4
clone size: once
D gene: TRBD2
CDR3 protein: CASSLAGAKNIQYF
CDR3 DNA: TGTGCCAGCAGTCTAGCGGGAGCCAAAAACATTCAGTACTTC

J gene: TRBJ2-7
V gene: TRBV2
clone size: many
D gene: -
CDR3 protein: CASRDRSYEQYF
CDR3 DNA: TGTGCCAGCAGGGACAGATCCTACGAGCAGTACTTC

J gene: TRBJ2-6
V gene: TRBV12-3/TRBV12-4
clone size: -
D gene: -
CDR3 protein: CASFSASGANVLTF
CDR3 DNA: TGTGCCAGCTTTTCCGCCTCTGGGGCCAACGTCCTGACTTTC

J gene: TRBJ2-7
V gene: TRBV5-4
clone size: -
D gene: -
CDR3 protein: CASSRDSRETFGNEQYF
CDR3 DNA: TGTGCCAGCAGCCGCGACTCAAGGGAGACGTTTGGGAACGAGCAGTACTTC

J gene: TRBJ2-1
V gene: TRBV5-1
clone size: medium-sized
D gene: -
CDR3 protein: CASSSGADFYNEQFF
CDR3 DNA: TGCGCCAGCAGCTCAGGAGCGGATTTCTACAATGAGCAGTTCTTC

J gene: TRBJ2-5
V gene: TRBV7-9
clone size: -
D gene: TRBD1
CDR3 protein: CASSLDGWGTGRQETQYF
CDR3 DNA: TGTGCCAGCAGCTTAGACGGTTGGGGGACAGGGAGGCAAGAGACCCAGTACTTC

J gene: TRBJ2-7
V gene: TRBV29-1
clone size: large
D gene: TRBD2
CDR3 protein: CSVEDLGKGGNEQYF
CDR3 DNA: TGCAGCGTTGAAGATCTCGGGAAGGGAGGGAACGAGCAGTACTTC

J gene: TRBJ1-1
V gene: TRBV6-5
clone size: -
D gene: TRBD1
CDR3 protein: CASRPDRGEAFF
CDR3 DNA: TGTGCCAGCAGACCGGACAGGGGTGAAGCTTTCTTT

J gene: TRBJ2-2
V gene: TRBV7-2
clone size: -
D gene: -
CDR3 protein: CASITLRELFF
CDR3 DNA: TGTGCCAGCATAACTCTAAGGGAGCTGTTTTTT

J gene: TRBJ2-5
V gene: TRBV5-5
clone size: once
D gene: -
CDR3 protein: CASSPVPRETQYF
CDR3 DNA: TGTGCCAGCAGCCCCGTCCCCCGGGAGACCCAGTACTTC

J gene: TRBJ2-3
V gene: TRBV5-4
clone size: few
D gene: -
CDR3 protein: CASSFGGTDTQYF
CDR3 DNA: TGTGCCAGCAGCTTTGGGGGCACAGATACGCAGTATTTT

J gene: TRBJ2-7
V gene: TRBV20-1
clone size: -
D gene: -
CDR3 protein: CSAGAGRDPMEQYF
CDR3 DNA: TGCAGTGCGGGCGCGGGCCGGGACCCCATGGAGCAGTACTTC

J gene: TRBJ2-2
V gene: TRBV24-1
clone size: medium-sized
D gene: -
CDR3 protein: CATSGMGTGELFF
CDR3 DNA: TGTGCCACCAGTGGCATGGGCACCGGGGAGCTGTTTTTT

J gene: TRBJ2-5
V gene: TRBV5-4
clone size: many
D gene: TRBD2
CDR3 protein: CASSAGGEARKTQYF
CDR3 DNA: TGTGCCAGCAGCGCTGGGGGGGAGGCTCGTAAGACCCAGTACTTC

J gene: TRBJ1-6
V gene: TRBV19
clone size: -
D gene: TRBD1
CDR3 protein: CASSPGQGGSPLHF
CDR3 DNA: TGTGCCAGTAGTCCCGGACAGGGTGGTTCACCCCTCCACTTT

J gene: TRBJ2-5
V gene: TRBV7-2
clone size: once
D gene: TRBD2
CDR3 protein: CASSFGLAGWETQYF
CDR3 DNA: TGTGCCAGCAGCTTTGGACTAGCGGGGTGGGAGACCCAGTACTTC

J gene: TRBJ2-1
V gene: TRBV29-1
clone size: medium-sized
D gene: TRBD2
CDR3 protein: CSVVPSGRVNEQFF
CDR3 DNA: TGCAGCGTTGTCCCTAGCGGGAGGGTCAATGAGCAGTTCTTC

J gene: TRBJ1-5
V gene: TRBV5-1
clone size: -
D gene: -
CDR3 protein: CASSLDPGSGNQPQHF
CDR3 DNA: TGCGCCAGTAGCTTGGATCCAGGATCAGGCAATCAGCCCCAGCATTTT